This paragraph reports one T cell receptor (beta chain). Its antigen is undetermined. This entry is derived from a study of CD8 T cells in Susac syndrome. Notes on the study in general: TCR sequencing and HLA analysis covered a relatively small number of individuals.

The authors carried out high-throughput sequencing of TCR beta. They applied it to CD8+ and CD4+ T cells obtained from blood. Negative isolation yielded CD4+ and CD8+ T cells, and FACS enriched TEMRA cells. A quantity of about 0.5 to 1 ug RNA underwent reverse transcription using random hexamers. An immunoSEQ multiplex PCR generated amplified TCR beta CDR3 products spanning 54 Vbeta and 13 Jbeta. TCRdb re-analysed the immunoSEQ multiplex PCR reads in MiXCR, keeping a single row per CDR3 protein. Seen here are some 99,000 distinct CDR3 sequences, less than 97% observed once, and the top ten hold roughly 0.096%. CDR3 length: 15 residues. The germline gives CDR1 SEHNR, CDR2 FQNEAQ (reference sequence). V was trimmed by 2 bases and J by 1 base, leaving 11 bases between them.

The receptor was derived from a human donor in good health. The gene calls are TRBV7-9 and TRBJ2-5, with a possible D match to TRBD2 (6 bases). Sequences were obtained from CD4+ T cells from PBMCs. CDR3 region: CASSLRRDSQETQYF. The CDR3 nucleotides read TGTGCCAGCAGCTTAAGGCGGGACTCCCAAGAGACCCAGTACTTC.